Listed here are 14 T cell receptor beta chains from one sample, sequenced in a study of shared clonotypes between healthy human individuals. Libraries were prepared by immunoSEQ multiplex PCR; TCRdb keeps only in-frame clonotypes and omits some of them. The profile shows millions of clones, more than 85% of them singletons. The sequencing input was naive CD4+ T cells from PBMCs. As for subset: CD45RA+ positively selected. Every receptor here comes from a man younger than 35 in good health. Some clones in this sample may be carry-over from other donors' samples.

The chain couples TRBV7-8 to TRBJ2-1; possibly TRBD2 for D (5 bases). Per germline, CDR1 SGHVS and CDR2 FQNEAQ. The CDR3 covers 15 residues. V was pared by 5 bases and J by 3 bases, with 14 bases between. CDR3 coding DNA: TGTGCCAGCAGCATTGGGTCGGGATACTACAATGAGCAGTTCTTC. Protein sequence: CASSIGSGYYNEQFF.

CDR3 in amino acids: CASRYRGAGRTDSGELFF. CDR3 in DNA: TGTGCCAGCAGATACCGCGGAGCGGGACGGACGGACTCCGGGGAGCTGTTTTTT. This chain uses TRBV27 with TRBJ2-2; 7 positions match TRBD2. Germline CDR1 is MNHEY and CDR2 is SMNVEV (reference sequence). J gave up 6 bases and V 6 bases, and 19 bases lay outside the gene matches. The CDR3 totals 18 residues.

The chain links TRBV18 to TRBJ1-2; 9 bases fit TRBD1. The CDR3 length is 18 residues. Trimming removed 2 bases from V and 3 bases from J; junction bases left unmatched: 13. Germline CDR1 is KGHSH and CDR2 is LQKENI. DNA of the CDR3: TGTGCCAGCTCACCAAGTCAAGTTCCGGGACAGGGAGACTATGGCTACACCTTC. This encodes CASSPSQVPGQGDYGYTF.

The J gene is TRBJ2-7, the V gene TRBV5-5; TRBD1 aligns across 7 bases. The V gene end was trimmed by 0 bases and the J gene end by 8 bases; junction bases not matched to a gene: 8. Germline V lookup: CDR1 SGHKS, CDR2 YYEKEE (reference sequence). CDR3 length equals 14 residues. CDR3 DNA sequence: TGTGCCAGCAGCTTGGCGGGACAGCCTTTGAAGCAGTACTTC. Amino acids: CASSLAGQPLKQYF.

The chain joins TRBV7-8 to TRBJ2-7; 7 nucleotides line up with TRBD2. Germline V gene data show CDR1 as SGHVS and CDR2 as FQNEAQ. The CDR3 has 15 amino acids. V was pared by 5 bases and J by 3 bases, with 10 bases of the junction left unmatched. CDR3 in amino acids: CASSPKRELNYEQYF. The CDR3 DNA reads as TGTGCCAGCAGCCCCAAGCGGGAACTCAACTACGAGCAGTACTTC.

Remarks on this clone: The junction departs from germline at one end; a sequencing error may be responsible. The rearrangement uses TRBV15 and TRBJ1-3; the D is unclear. The V gene's germline CDR1 is LNHNV and CDR2 YYDKDF (reference sequence). The CDR3 covers 15 residues. As DNA, the CDR3 is TGTGCCACCAGCAGGGGCCCGAACTCTGGAAACACCATGTATTTT. This encodes CATSRGPNSGNTMYF.

CDR3 nucleotides: TGCGCCAGCAGCTTGGTTCGGGAGAGGGGTTCACCCCTCCACTTT. As protein: CASSLVRERGSPLHF. This chain links TRBV5-1 with TRBJ1-6; possibly TRBD1 for D (5 bases). Germline lookup yields CDR1 SGHRS and CDR2 YFSETQ. The CDR3 length is 15 residues. The germline V and J ends were trimmed by 0 bases and 9 bases, with 13 bases remaining between them.

Comments on this clone: Other DNA sequences from this sample encode an identical CDR3 as well. The chain carries TRBV9 and TRBJ2-7; 8 positions agree with TRBD1. The CDR3 extends over 13 amino acids. CDR1 and CDR2 from the germline V gene are SGDLS and YYNGEE. Trimming at V came to 2 bases and at J to 3 bases, leaving 1 base not matched to a gene. CDR3 coding DNA: TGTGCCAGCAGCGTGGGACAGGACTACGAGCAGTACTTC. Translated: CASSVGQDYEQYF.

The genes are TRBV28 and TRBJ2-1; 11 bases align to TRBD2. Germline loops: CDR1 MDHEN, CDR2 SYDVKM. The CDR3 loop spans 15 amino acids. The V and J ends lost 7 bases and 7 bases, in that order; junction bases with no gene match: 9. DNA for the CDR3: TGTGCCAGCATGGGGAGACTAGCGGGAAAAAATGAGCAGTTCTTC. Protein sequence: CASMGRLAGKNEQFF.

The rearrangement uses TRBV27 and TRBJ2-3; no clear D. V was shortened by 6 bases and J by 6 bases, with 4 bases between the two germline ends. Per germline, CDR1 MNHEY and CDR2 SMNVEV (reference sequence). The CDR3 runs 10 residues. The CDR3 spells CASSVDTQYF. CDR3 DNA sequence: TGTGCCAGCAGCGTGGATACGCAGTATTTT.

The chain combines TRBV12-5 with TRBJ2-3; D not certain. V was shortened by 5 bases and J by 6 bases, with 9 bases between the two germline ends. The CDR3 is 12 residues long. Germline V gene lookup returns CDR1 LGHNT and CDR2 FRNRAP. CDR3 sequence (DNA): TGTGCTAGTGGTGAGGTAGGGGATACGCAGTATTTT. Amino acids: CASGEVGDTQYF. Full variable domain (rest looked up from reference TRBV12-5 and TRBJ2-3): DARVTQTPRHKVTEMGQEVTMRCQPILGHNTVFWYRQTMMQGLELLAYFRNRAPLDDSGMPKDRFSAEMPDATLATLKIQPSEPRDSAVYFCASGEVGDTQYFGPGTRLTVL.

V is TRBV7-9 and J is TRBJ2-7, with D perhaps matching TRBD2 (6 bases). Trimming stripped 6 bases from V and 2 bases from J, with 14 bases between. CDR3 length: 14 residues. CDR1 is SEHNR, CDR2 FQNEAQ, per germline (reference sequence). This CDR3 reads CASRAPGEAYEQYF. In DNA form, the CDR3 reads TGTGCCAGCAGAGCCCCGGGGGAGGCCTACGAGCAGTACTTC.

In regard to this clone: Other DNA sequences of this sample code for an identical CDR3. The rearrangement links TRBV5-1 to TRBJ2-1; D is perhaps TRBD1 (8 bases). V was pared by 4 bases and J by 8 bases, with 16 bases between. The CDR3 has 14 amino acids. Germline V gene sequence: CDR1 SGHRS, CDR2 YFSETQ. The DNA for the CDR3 is TGCGCCAGCAGCCTCGGACAGGGAGGGGATGAGCAGTTCTTC. Protein sequence: CASSLGQGGDEQFF.

About this clone itself: This CDR3 is also generated by other DNA sequences in the sample. The chain carries TRBV4-1 and TRBJ2-7; 7 bases are a match to TRBD2. The junction had 5 bases not matched to a gene; V was cut back by 5 bases and J by 1 base. CDR3 length equals 14 residues. Germline lookup yields CDR1 MGHRA and CDR2 YSYEKL. CDR3 region: CASSSPGGSYEQYF. The CDR3 DNA is TGCGCCAGCAGCTCACCGGGAGGTTCCTACGAGCAGTACTTC.